This T cell receptor beta chain was sequenced for a study of CD8+ T cells in alopecia areata. Overall study context: Treated patients swallowed 5 to 10 mg of oral tofacitinib twice daily.

CDR1 and CDR2 (germline): ENHRY, SYGVKD. CDR3 length: 15 amino acids. The ends were cut back, 7 bases at V and 5 bases at J, with 18 bases in the middle. The treatment was: oral pan-JAK inhibitor, 5-10 mg twice daily. Sequencing templates came from extracted RNA that was reverse transcribed into cDNA. Sequencing used immunoSEQ multiplex PCR; TCRdb keeps in-frame clones, though not all of them. This table holds roughly 210,000 clones, about 40% found once. This chain links TRBV10-3 with TRBJ2-1; possibly TRBD2 for D (5 bases). Here the sequenced sample was CD4+ T cells sorted from blood, taken at approximately week 36, from a patient treated with tofacitinib. This receptor was obtained from a human donor with alopecia areata. CDR3 sequence reads: CAINGVGKSDNEQFF. CDR3 DNA sequence: TGTGCCATCAATGGTGTCGGGAAGTCGGACAATGAGCAGTTCTTC.